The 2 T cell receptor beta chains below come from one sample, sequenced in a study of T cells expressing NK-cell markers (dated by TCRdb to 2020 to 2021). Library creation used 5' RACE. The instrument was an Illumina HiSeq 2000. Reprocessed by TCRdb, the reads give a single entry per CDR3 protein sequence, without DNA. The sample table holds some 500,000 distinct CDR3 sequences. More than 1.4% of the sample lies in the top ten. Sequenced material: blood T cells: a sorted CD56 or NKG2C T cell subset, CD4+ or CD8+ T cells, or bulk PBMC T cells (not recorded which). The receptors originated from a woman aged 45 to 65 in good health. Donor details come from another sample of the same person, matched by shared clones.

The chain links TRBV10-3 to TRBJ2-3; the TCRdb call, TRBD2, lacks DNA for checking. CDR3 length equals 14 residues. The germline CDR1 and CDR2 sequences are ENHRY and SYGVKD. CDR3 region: CAIREGLAGYTQYF.

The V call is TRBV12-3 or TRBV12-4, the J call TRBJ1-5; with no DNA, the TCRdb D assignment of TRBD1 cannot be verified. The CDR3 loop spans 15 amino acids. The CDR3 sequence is CASSPGGRAGQPQHF.